The entry below describes one T cell receptor beta chain. Its antigen is currently not known. No base quality information exists; no much larger clone differs at one position. From the cysteine through the phenylalanine, the CDR3 covers 15 amino acids. Just the 45-base CDR3 DNA is kept, in frame starting at base 1. CDR1 and CDR2 (LNHNV, YYDKDF) derive from the germline V gene (reference sequence). V drops 1 base and J drops 4 bases, leaving 11 bases in between. The source of the sample is a study of cytomegalovirus exposure and HLA in healthy donors (dated by TCRdb to the late 2010s). Turning to the overall study: An earlier analysis of 587 of the donors reported about 290 Gb of sequence data and 100 million to 140 million unique TCR beta sequences from about 200 million T cells. An early release covering about 600 HLA-typed donors comprised 250 to 350 gigabases of sequencing data and around 80 million unique TCR sequences. Of the 300 to 450 genotyped donors, over 70% fell in the genetic ancestry cluster associated with self-reported Caucasian donors. The aim of the study was to test whether cataloging public T cell receptors could identify signatures of past pathogen exposure. The study used immunosequencing to profile the T cell repertoires of 600 to 850 subjects and linked those repertoires to cytomegalovirus serostatus. In addition to the first cohort of 650 to 800 subjects, a separate validation cohort of 120 different subjects was used. High-throughput TCR immunosequencing, statistical association of individual TCRs with disease status, and machine learning were combined to predict cytomegalovirus infection status. A later analysis re-examined previously published TCR beta repertoires from just over 650 donors and added high-resolution HLA genotyping to investigate patterns of TCR occurrence. Rather than drawing on any new phenotypic data, the later analysis identified candidate immune exposures from TCR beta sequences and the way those sequences occurred across donors. In an earlier analysis of a few hundred of the donors, high-throughput TCR beta sequencing was used to judge whether each TCR beta V gene segment behaved as functional or pseudogenic. Alongside the repertoire data, information on donor age, sex, ethnicity and CMV serostatus was compiled. Genome-wide SNP genotypes for about three fifths of the roughly 670 donors were used in a later genetic analysis, which treated that subset as a discovery cohort. Every discovery cohort repertoire had been produced on one sequencing platform. HLA typing covered class I and class II loci at four-digit resolution. The number of donors typed differed by locus, with roughly 629-640 for A, B, C, DRB1 and DQB1, about 500 for DQA1, 600 to 610 for DPA1, and around 430 for DPB1. Four or five DR-DQ haplotypes were handled as single units for association and clustering, since linkage in the cohort was strong. Across roughly 420 genotyped donors of the cohort, an average of roughly 230,000 unique TCR beta nucleotide sequences per donor were sequenced, and roughly a sixth of those sequences were non-productive. Results and caveats for the whole study, not just this receptor: A group of highly shared sequence variants was considered likely to be a technical artifact of the sequencing pipeline. Most CMV-associated TCR beta chains appeared to be HLA-restricted in a later analysis, and the HLA associations seemed to be driven largely by CMV exposure. Presence/absence analyses assumed roughly uniform sequencing depth across donors, an assumption that may not hold. While some public TCRs were present in many individuals, most TCR sequences turned up only very rarely across donors. At a false discovery rate of 0.05, a later analysis linked about 16,000 TCR beta sequences to specific HLA alleles. When HLA alleles, especially DR and DQ, strongly co-occurred, TCR associations were difficult to assign to individual alleles. In an earlier analysis of approximately 600 of the donors, most TCR beta V segments were observed in productive rearrangements about 87% or about 30% of the time, broadly matching IMGT annotations. Cytomegalovirus status was reported to be diagnosed by the classifier with high specificity and sensitivity in both the original and validation cohorts. The cohort was sequenced for TCR beta chains only, and without alpha or paired-chain data the features that could be detected were limited. The authors suggested that the approach could potentially be generalized to other disease states and immunological phenotypes. According to a later analysis, TCR association rates differed among HLA loci, with DRB1 alleles showing the most associated TCRs and HLA-C alleles showing the fewest. Compared with equally common non-associated chains, HLA-associated TCR beta chains in a later analysis were more clonally expanded and had lower generation probabilities. Linkage disequilibrium might explain the correlated functional status among segregating V segments, but an unknown experimental factor could not be excluded. In vitro tests confirmed that three of the cytomegalovirus-associated TCR beta chains recognize cytomegalovirus antigens. Because counts were too low, about 15 rarely observed V segments, including chromosome 9 orphons, were left out of the earlier analysis of 587 of the donors. Some IMGT-functional V segments, including TRBV6-2 and TRBV6-3, could not be told apart with the 87-base-pair reads, so those segments were excluded. In a later analysis, several top co-occurrence clusters were reported to appear linked to parvovirus B19, influenza, CMV and Epstein-Barr virus. HLA typing was unavailable for some donors at each locus, so association tests used only the typed subset. For the cohort, immune exposure information was limited to CMV serostatus. A total of 164 TCR beta chains were listed by the study as associated with cytomegalovirus. A later genetic analysis associated a missense DCLRE1C variant with V-gene and J-gene trimming of TCR beta chains, and an independent cohort replicated the association. A further reported finding was that TCR beta sequences accurately predicted the HLA-A and HLA-B alleles for most subjects in the first cohort. A later genetic analysis reported fewer N-insertions in productive TCRs among donors in an Asian-associated ancestry cluster than the roughly 720-donor mean.

The method was the immunoSEQ multiplex PCR assay. For the multiplex PCR, a mixture combining 60 forward primers for TCR Vbeta segments and 13 reverse primers for TCR Jbeta segments was used. Amplification of the CDR3 region of rearranged TCR beta genes was performed with a multiplex PCR assay on genomic DNA. The amplified TCR beta libraries were sequenced on the Illumina HiSeq System as 87-base-pair reads. The paper's processing steps were these. A later analysis tallied 80 million to 95 million unique TCR beta chains across the 666 repertoires, and approximately 11 million of those chains were shared by two or more donors. To remove PCR and sequencing errors, raw reads were error-corrected and collapsed into unique sequences using a nearest-neighbor algorithm that merged closely related sequences. To assign V, D and J gene segments, CDR3 sequences were aligned to IMGT reference sequences. For a sequence to be retained, a match of at least six nucleotides to both a V gene segment and a J gene segment was required. Rearrangements were classified as productive when the CDR3 lacked stop codons and remained in frame with V and J, and all other rearrangements were classified as non-productive. Following IMGT convention, CDR3 was defined as the stretch from the second conserved V-encoded cysteine up to the conserved J-encoded phenylalanine. In an earlier analysis of just under 600 of the donors, sequences lacking an unambiguous match to a single V gene segment were excluded. In an earlier analysis of 587 of the donors, a V segment was called functional when productive rearrangements were above 56.7%, and segregating when the standard deviation between donors exceeded 5%. A statistical classification framework was developed to diagnose cytomegalovirus status using the catalog of TCR beta chain sequences. In a later analysis, V and J genes were assigned by comparing TCR nucleotide sequences against IMGT/GENE-DB human TR gene sequences. The TCRdist pipeline was used in a later analysis to assign CDR3 sequences and most-parsimonious VDJ recombination scenarios. In a later analysis, every TCR beta chain was defined by the combination of its CDR3 amino acid sequence and its V-gene family, and reads without a unique V-gene family were dropped. A later analysis removed 550 to 650 highly shared, low-generation-probability nucleotide sequences to deal with suspected cross-contamination and a sequencing artifact. In a later analysis, a clonal expansion index for each public chain was calculated from normalized within-repertoire ranks of inferred template counts. A later analysis computed generation probabilities with a VDJ recombination model fitted to out-of-frame rearrangements, and checked the results against IGoR. A later analysis scored TCR-TCR, TCR-HLA and TCR-CMV co-occurrence with hypergeometric tests, applying a repertoire-size bias correction to TCR pairs. False discovery rates were estimated in a later analysis by permuting HLA or CMV assignments 20 times. In a later analysis, co-occurring TCRs were grouped using DBSCAN, with TCRdist sequence similarity added in when clustering inside HLA-allele-positive subsets. Repertoires with fewer than 30,000 or more than 120,000 public chains, plus five repertoires with anomalous nucleotide sharing, were excluded from co-occurrence clustering. Not all clones reach the TCRdb copy of this immuneACCESS table, which keeps in-frame sequences only. Checked studies attribute under half of the gap to unresolved V genes and leave the rest unexplained. V and J calls and clone size are as listed in that table; D and trimming were resolved from the DNA. For this sample there are over 80,000 clones; around 74% appear just once. More than 2.5% of the sample comes from the top ten.

The cohort consisted of 650 to 700 healthy bone marrow donors. All cohort members were sampled while nominally healthy, although unrecorded immune exposures were likely present. The donor was CMV seropositive and belonged to the group of around 300 seropositive cohort members. Each donor provided a peripheral blood sample, and peripheral blood mononuclear cells were used for TCR beta sequencing. The Qiagen DNeasy Blood Extraction Kit was used to extract genomic DNA from the blood cell samples. The V gene is TRBV15 and the J gene is TRBJ1-5; tentative D gene TRBD1, with 6 bases matching. The material sequenced was PBMCs. This TCR was sampled from a female donor in good health and CMV-seropositive. The nucleotide sequence reads TGTGCCACCAGCAGAGGATGGCAGGGGAATCAGCCCCAGCATTTT. This codes for CATSRGWQGNQPQHF.